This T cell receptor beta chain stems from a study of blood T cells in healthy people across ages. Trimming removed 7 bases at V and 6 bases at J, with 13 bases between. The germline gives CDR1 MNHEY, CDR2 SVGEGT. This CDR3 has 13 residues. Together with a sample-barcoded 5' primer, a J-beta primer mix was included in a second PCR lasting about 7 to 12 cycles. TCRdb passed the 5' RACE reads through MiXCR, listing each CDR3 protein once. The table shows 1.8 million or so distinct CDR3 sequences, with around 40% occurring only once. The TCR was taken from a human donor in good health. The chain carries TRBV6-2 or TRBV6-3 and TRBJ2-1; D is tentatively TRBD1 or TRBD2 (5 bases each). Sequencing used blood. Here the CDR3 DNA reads TGTGCCAGCATTGGGGGATACGGCAATGAGCAGTTCTTC. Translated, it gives CASIGGYGNEQFF.